This T cell receptor (beta chain) was observed in a study of T cell responses to AZD1222 COVID-19 vaccine. Overall study findings and caveats: A mostly white British donor set with more females was recruited, and clonal diversity was possibly underestimated. Just a handful of AZD1222 recipients were seropositive at baseline. The span of vaccine-associated CD4 TCRs extended across spike, with dominance at 160-218 and 743-854.

Sequencing was performed with immunoSEQ multiplex PCR; in TCRdb, only in-frame clones are kept and a portion is missing. The sample lists about 190,000 clones; more than 75% were seen once. This clone was seen a few times. What it recognizes is unknown. V lost 4 bases, J lost 7 bases, and 7 bases stayed unmatched. Germline CDR1 and CDR2: SGHRS and YFSETQ. The CDR3 has 14 amino acids. V usage is TRBV5-1 and J usage is TRBJ2-2; the match to TRBD1 covers 7 bases. Sequencing was performed on peripheral blood, taken on day 0 of AZD1222 vaccination. The origin of this receptor is an adult in good health. As DNA, the CDR3 is TGCGCCAGCAGCGGAAGGGGGCACGACGGGGAGCTGTTTTTT. The encoded protein is CASSGRGHDGELFF.